The source of this T cell receptor (beta chain) is a study of shared clonotypes between healthy human individuals. Broader study findings: With few donors, the genetic and exposure-history diversity represented was limited. Shared clonotypes across all four donors exceeded non-shared ones in generation probability.

Trimming shortened V by 1 base and J by 5 bases, and 7 bases separated the two germline ends. CDR3 length: 12 residues. Germline CDR1 and CDR2: SGHDT and YYEEEE. Only in-frame clones appear in the TCRdb table, and some are missing; sequencing was by immunoSEQ multiplex PCR. This sample has millions of clones, with about 93% found just once. As regards this clone: Its target is unknown.

CD45RO-negative, CCR7-selected cells formed the naive CD8 fraction, which excluded terminally differentiated effector memory CD45RA+ cells. Sequenced input: naive CD8+ T cells from PBMCs. This TCR came from a man younger than 30 in good health. Some clones in this sample may be carry-over from other donors' samples. The chain recombines TRBV5-6 with TRBJ2-7, with D hard to call. This CDR3 is CASSLRVDEQYF. The CDR3 bases are TGTGCCAGCAGCTTGAGGGTCGACGAGCAGTACTTC.